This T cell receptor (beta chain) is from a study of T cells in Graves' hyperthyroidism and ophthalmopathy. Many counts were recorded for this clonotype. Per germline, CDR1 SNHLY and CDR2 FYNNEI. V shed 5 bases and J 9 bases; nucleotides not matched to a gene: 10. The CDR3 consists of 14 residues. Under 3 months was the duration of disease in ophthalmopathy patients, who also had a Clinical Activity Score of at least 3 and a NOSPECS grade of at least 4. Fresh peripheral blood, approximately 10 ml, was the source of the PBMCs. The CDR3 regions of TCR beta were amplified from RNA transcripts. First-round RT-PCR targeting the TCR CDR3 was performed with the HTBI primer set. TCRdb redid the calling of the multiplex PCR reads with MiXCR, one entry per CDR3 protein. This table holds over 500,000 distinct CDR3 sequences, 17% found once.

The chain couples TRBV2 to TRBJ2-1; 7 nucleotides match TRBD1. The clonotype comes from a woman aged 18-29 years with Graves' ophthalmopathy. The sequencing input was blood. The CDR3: CASSPVRGLGEQFF. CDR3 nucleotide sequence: TGTGCCAGCAGTCCAGTGAGGGGGCTTGGTGAGCAGTTCTTC. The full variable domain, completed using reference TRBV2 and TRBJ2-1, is EPEVTQTPSHQVTQMGQEVILRCVPISNHLYFYWYRQILGQKVEFLVSFYNNEISEKSEIFDDQFSVERPDGSNFTLKIRSTKLEDSAMYFCASSPVRGLGEQFFGPGTRLTVL.